These 5 T cell receptor beta chains share one sample of origin, sequenced in a study of graft-versus-host responses after intestinal transplantation. The repertoire was sequenced with immunoSEQ multiplex PCR; TCRdb's copy has only in-frame clones and lacks some. The table shows 40,000 to 55,000 clones, with less than 85% occurring only once. These receptors have no known antigen. The sample in question was unstimulated CD4+ T cells sorted from spleen or lymph node cells, obtained before transplant. Receptors were obtained from a human donor who was the organ donor for an intestinal transplant.

This clone was found a few times. The V gene is TRBV5-4, the J gene TRBJ1-1, with TRBD1 as a possible D gene (5 bases). The V end lost 4 bases, the J end lost 3 bases, and 16 bases lay between the germline ends. The CDR3 sequence is 15 residues long. CDR1 and CDR2 from the germline V gene are SGHNT and YYREEE (reference sequence). In DNA form, the CDR3 reads TGTGCCAGCAGCCAGGACCCCCCAGGGCACACTGAAGCTTTCTTT. It translates to CASSQDPPGHTEAFF. The variable domain in full, with the rest retrieved from reference TRBV5-4 and TRBJ1-1, is ETGVTQSPTHLIKTRGQQVTLRCSSQSGHNTVSWYQQALGQGPQFIFQYYREEENGRGNFPPRFSGLQFPNYSSELNVNALELDDSALYLCASSQDPPGHTEAFFGQGTRLTVV.

The chain employs TRBV7-9 and TRBJ2-1; no reliable D call. Trimming removed 5 bases from V and 8 bases from J, with 10 bases in between. Germline CDR1 reads SEHNR; CDR2 reads FQNEAQ (reference sequence). The CDR3 extends over 12 amino acids. DNA of the CDR3: TGTGCCAGCAGCCCAATACGGCATGAGCAGTTCTTC. It codes for CASSPIRHEQFF.

In regard to this clone: This same CDR3 is encoded by further DNA sequences in the sample. The chain couples TRBV20-1 to TRBJ1-1; the D is unclear. CDR1 DFQATT and CDR2 SNEGSKA come from the germline V gene (reference sequence). The germline V and J ends were trimmed by 3 bases and 1 base, with 3 bases remaining between them. The CDR3 consists of 11 residues. In nucleotides, the CDR3 is TGCAGTGCTAGGGGGAACACTGAAGCTTTCTTT. This encodes CSARGNTEAFF.

This clone was counted only a few times. The chain carries TRBV14 and TRBJ2-3, with a tentative D call TRBD2 (5 bases). Trimming left V 0 bases short and J 3 bases short, with 7 bases between. This CDR3 region has 14 residues. Germline V gives CDR1 SGHDN, CDR2 FVKESK. The CDR3 sequence: CASSQERGTDTQYF. The CDR3 DNA sequence: TGTGCCAGCAGCCAAGAACGCGGGACAGATACGCAGTATTTT.

This clone was observed a single time. V and J are TRBV7-9 and TRBJ2-3; unclear D gene. The V and J ends lost 5 bases and 2 bases respectively, with 8 bases between them. The length of the CDR3 is 13 residues. CDR1 is SEHNR and CDR2 is FQNEAQ in the germline V gene (reference sequence). CDR3 sequence: CASSPQDTDTQYF. The CDR3 coding sequence is TGTGCCAGCAGCCCGCAGGACACAGATACGCAGTATTTT.